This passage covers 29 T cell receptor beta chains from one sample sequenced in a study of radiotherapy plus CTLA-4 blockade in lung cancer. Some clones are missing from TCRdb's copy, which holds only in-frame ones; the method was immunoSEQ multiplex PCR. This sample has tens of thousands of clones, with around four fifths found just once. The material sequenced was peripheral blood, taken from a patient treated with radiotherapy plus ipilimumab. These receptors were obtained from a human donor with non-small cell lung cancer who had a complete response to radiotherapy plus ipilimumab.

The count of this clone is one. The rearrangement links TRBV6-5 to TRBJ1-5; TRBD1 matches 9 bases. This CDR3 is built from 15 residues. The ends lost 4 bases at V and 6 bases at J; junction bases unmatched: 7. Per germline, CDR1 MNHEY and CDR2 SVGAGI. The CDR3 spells CASSFDRGMGQPQHF. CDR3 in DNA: TGTGCCAGCAGTTTCGACAGGGGGATGGGTCAGCCCCAGCATTTT.

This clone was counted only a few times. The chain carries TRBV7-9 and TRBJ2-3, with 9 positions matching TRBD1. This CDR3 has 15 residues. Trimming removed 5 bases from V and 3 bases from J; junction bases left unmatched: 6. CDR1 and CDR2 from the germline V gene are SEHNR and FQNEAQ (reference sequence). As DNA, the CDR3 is TGTGCCAGCAGCCCGGGACAGGGCGGAACAGATACGCAGTATTTT. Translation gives CASSPGQGGTDTQYF.

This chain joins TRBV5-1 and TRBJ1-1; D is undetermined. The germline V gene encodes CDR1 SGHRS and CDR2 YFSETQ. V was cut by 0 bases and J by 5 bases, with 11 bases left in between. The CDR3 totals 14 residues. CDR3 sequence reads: CASSLAGVYTEAFF. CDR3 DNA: TGCGCCAGCAGCTTGGCCGGGGTGTATACTGAAGCTTTCTTT.

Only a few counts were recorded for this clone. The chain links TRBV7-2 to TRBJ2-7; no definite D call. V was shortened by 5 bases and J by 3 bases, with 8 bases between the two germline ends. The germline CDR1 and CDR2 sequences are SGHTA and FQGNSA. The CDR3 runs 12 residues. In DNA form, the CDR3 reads TGTGCCAGCAGCCCCCGAATCTACGAGCAGTACTTC. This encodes CASSPRIYEQYF.

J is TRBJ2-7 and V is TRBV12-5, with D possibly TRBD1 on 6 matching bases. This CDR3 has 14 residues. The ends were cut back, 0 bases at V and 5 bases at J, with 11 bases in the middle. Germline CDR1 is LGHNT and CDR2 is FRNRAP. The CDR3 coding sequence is TGTGCTAGTGGTTTGGTAGGGGGATCCCACGAGCAGTACTTC. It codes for CASGLVGGSHEQYF.

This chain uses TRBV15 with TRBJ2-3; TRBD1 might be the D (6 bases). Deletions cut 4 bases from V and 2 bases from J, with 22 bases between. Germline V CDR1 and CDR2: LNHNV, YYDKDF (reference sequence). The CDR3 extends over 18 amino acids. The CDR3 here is CATSTRGRAGPYTDTQYF. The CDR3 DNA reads TGTGCCACCAGCACAAGGGGGAGAGCAGGGCCTTACACAGATACGCAGTATTTT.

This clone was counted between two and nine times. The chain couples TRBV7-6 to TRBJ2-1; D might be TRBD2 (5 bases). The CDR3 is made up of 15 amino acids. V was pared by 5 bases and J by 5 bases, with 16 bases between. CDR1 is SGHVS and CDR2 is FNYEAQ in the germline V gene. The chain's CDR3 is CASSPEVPLNNEQFF. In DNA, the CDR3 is TGTGCCAGCAGCCCGGAGGTACCCCTCAACAATGAGCAGTTCTTC.

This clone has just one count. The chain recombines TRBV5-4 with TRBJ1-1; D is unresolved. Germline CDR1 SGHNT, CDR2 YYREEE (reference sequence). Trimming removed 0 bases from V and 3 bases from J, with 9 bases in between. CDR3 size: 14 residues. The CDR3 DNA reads TGTGCCAGCAGCTTGGCAGCAGGCGACACTGAAGCTTTCTTT. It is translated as CASSLAAGDTEAFF. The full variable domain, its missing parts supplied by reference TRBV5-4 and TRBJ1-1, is ETGVTQSPTHLIKTRGQQVTLRCSSQSGHNTVSWYQQALGQGPQFIFQYYREEENGRGNFPPRFSGLQFPNYSSELNVNALELDDSALYLCASSLAAGDTEAFFGQGTRLTVV.

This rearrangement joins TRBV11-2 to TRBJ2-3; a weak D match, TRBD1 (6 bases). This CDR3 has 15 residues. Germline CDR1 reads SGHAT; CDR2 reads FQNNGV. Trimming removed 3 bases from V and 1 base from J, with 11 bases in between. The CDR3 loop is CASSFRDTGTDTQYF. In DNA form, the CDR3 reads TGTGCCAGCAGCTTTAGGGACACTGGCACAGATACGCAGTATTTT.

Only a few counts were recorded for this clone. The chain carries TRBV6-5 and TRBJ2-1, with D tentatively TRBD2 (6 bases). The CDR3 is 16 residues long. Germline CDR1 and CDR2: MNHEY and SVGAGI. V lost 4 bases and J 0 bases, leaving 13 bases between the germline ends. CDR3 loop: CASSSFGGNSYNEQFF. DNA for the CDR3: TGTGCCAGCAGTTCTTTTGGGGGGAACTCCTACAATGAGCAGTTCTTC.

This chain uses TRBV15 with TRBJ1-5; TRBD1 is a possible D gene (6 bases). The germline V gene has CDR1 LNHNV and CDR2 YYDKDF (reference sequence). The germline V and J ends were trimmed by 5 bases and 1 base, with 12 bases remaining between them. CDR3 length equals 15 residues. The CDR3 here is CATSPGTRSNQPQHF. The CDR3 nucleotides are TGTGCCACCAGCCCAGGGACAAGGAGCAATCAGCCCCAGCATTTT.

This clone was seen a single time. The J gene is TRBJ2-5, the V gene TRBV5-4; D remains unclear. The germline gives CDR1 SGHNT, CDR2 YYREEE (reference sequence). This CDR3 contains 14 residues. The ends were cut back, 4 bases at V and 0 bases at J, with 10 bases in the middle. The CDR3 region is CASSRVEYQETQYF. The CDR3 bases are TGTGCCAGCAGCCGAGTAGAATACCAAGAGACCCAGTACTTC. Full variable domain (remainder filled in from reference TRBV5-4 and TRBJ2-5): ETGVTQSPTHLIKTRGQQVTLRCSSQSGHNTVSWYQQALGQGPQFIFQYYREEENGRGNFPPRFSGLQFPNYSSELNVNALELDDSALYLCASSRVEYQETQYFGPGTRLLVL.

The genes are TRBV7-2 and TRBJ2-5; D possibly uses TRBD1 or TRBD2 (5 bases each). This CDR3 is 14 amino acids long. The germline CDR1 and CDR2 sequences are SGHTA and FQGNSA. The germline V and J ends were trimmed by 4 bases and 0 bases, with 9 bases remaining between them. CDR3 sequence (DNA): TGTGCCAGCAGCTATGGGGGTTACCAAGAGACCCAGTACTTC. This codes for CASSYGGYQETQYF.

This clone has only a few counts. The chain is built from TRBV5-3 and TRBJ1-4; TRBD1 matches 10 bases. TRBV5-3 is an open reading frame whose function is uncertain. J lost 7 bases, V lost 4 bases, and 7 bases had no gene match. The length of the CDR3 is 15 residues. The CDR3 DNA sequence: TGTGCCAGAAGCAGACGGACAGGGGGAATTGAAAAACTGTTTTTT. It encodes CARSRRTGGIEKLFF.

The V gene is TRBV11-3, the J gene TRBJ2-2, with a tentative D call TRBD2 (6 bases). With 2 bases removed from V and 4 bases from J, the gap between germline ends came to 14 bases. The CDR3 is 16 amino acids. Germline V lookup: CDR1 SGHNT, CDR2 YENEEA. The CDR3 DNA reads TGTGCCAGCAGCTTAAGCGGGTCAACCACCACCGGGGAGCTGTTTTTT. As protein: CASSLSGSTTTGELFF.

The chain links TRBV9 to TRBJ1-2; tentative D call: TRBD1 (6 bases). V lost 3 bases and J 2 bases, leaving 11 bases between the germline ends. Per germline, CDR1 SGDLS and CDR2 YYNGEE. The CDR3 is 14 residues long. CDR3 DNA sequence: TGTGCCAGCAGCGCGGGGGGCGCAAACTATGGCTACACCTTC. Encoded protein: CASSAGGANYGYTF. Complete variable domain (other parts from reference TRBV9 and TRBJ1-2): DSGVTQTPKHLITATGQRVTLRCSPRSGDLSVYWYQQSLDQGLQFLIQYYNGEERAKGNILERFSAQQFPDLHSELNLSSLELGDSALYFCASSAGGANYGYTFGSGTRLTVV.

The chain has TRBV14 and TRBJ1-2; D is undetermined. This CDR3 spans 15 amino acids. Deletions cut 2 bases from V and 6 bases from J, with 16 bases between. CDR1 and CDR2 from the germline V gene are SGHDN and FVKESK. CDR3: CASSQYSVNRNGYTF. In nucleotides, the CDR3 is TGTGCCAGCAGCCAATACTCCGTGAATCGGAATGGCTACACCTTC.

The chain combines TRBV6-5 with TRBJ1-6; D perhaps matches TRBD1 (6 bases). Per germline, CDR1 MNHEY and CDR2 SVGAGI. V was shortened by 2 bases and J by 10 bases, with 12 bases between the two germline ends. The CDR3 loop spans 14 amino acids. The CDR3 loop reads CASSYRQVESPLHF. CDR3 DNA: TGTGCCAGCAGTTACCGACAGGTCGAGTCACCCCTCCACTTT.

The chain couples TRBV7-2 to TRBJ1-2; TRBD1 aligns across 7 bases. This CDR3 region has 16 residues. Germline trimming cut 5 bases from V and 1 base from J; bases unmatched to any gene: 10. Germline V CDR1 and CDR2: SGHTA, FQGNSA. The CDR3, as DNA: TGTGCCAGCAGCCTCAGACGGGACAGAGATAACTATGGCTACACCTTC. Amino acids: CASSLRRDRDNYGYTF.

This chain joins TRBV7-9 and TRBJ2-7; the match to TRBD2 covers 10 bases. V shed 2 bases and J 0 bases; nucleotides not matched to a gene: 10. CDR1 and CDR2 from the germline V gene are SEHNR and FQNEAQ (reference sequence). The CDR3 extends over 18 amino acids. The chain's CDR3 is CASSLSQITSGASYEQYF. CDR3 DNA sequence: TGTGCCAGCAGCTTATCTCAAATTACTAGCGGGGCCTCCTACGAGCAGTACTTC. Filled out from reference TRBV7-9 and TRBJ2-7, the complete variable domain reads DTGVSQNPRHKITKRGQNVTFRCDPISEHNRLYWYRQTLGQGPEFLTYFQNEAQLEKSRLLSDRFSAERPKGSFSTLEIQRTEQGDSAMYLCASSLSQITSGASYEQYFGPGTRLTVT.

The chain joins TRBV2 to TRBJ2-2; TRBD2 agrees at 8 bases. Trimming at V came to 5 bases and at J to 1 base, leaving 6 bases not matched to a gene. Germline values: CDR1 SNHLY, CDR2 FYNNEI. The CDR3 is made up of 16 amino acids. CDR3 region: CASSQGSGMNTGELFF. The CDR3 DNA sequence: TGTGCCAGCAGTCAAGGTAGCGGGATGAACACCGGGGAGCTGTTTTTT. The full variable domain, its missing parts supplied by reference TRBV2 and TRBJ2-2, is EPEVTQTPSHQVTQMGQEVILRCVPISNHLYFYWYRQILGQKVEFLVSFYNNEISEKSEIFDDQFSVERPDGSNFTLKIRSTKLEDSAMYFCASSQGSGMNTGELFFGEGSRLTVL.

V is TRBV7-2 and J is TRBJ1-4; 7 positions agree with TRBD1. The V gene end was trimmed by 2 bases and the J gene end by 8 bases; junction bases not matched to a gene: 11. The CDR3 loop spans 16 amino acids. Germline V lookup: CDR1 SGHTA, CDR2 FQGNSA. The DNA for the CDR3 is TGTGCCAGCAGCTTAAGGACAGGCAGTATTTGGGAAAAACTGTTTTTT. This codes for CASSLRTGSIWEKLFF.

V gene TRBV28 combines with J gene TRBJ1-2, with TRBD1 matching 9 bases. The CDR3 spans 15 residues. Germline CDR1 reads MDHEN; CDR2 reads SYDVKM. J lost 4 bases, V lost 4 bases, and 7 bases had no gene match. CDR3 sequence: CASSSTGGATYGYTF. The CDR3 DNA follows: TGTGCCAGCAGTTCTACAGGGGGCGCAACCTATGGCTACACCTTC.

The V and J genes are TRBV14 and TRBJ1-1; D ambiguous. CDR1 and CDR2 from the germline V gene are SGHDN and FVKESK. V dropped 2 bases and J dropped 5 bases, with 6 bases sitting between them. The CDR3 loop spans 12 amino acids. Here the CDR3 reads CASSQRYTEAFF. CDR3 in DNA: TGTGCCAGCAGCCAAAGGTATACTGAAGCTTTCTTT.

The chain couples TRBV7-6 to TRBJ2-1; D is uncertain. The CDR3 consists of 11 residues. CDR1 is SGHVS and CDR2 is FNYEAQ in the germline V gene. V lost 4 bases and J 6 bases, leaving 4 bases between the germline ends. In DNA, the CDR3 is TGTGCCAGCAGCTCGACCAATGAGCAGTTCTTC. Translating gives CASSSTNEQFF. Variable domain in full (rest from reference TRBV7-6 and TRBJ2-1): GAGVSQSPRYKVTKRGQDVALRCDPISGHVSLYWYRQALGQGPEFLTYFNYEAQQDKSGLPNDRFSAERPEGSISTLTIQRTEQRDSAMYRCASSSTNEQFFGPGTRLTVL.

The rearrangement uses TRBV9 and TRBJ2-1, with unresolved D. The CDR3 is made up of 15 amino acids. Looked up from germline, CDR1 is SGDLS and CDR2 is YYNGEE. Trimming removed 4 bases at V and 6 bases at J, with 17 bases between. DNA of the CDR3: TGTGCCAGCAGCTCTCACCCGGACCTAACCAATGAGCAGTTCTTC. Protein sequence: CASSSHPDLTNEQFF.

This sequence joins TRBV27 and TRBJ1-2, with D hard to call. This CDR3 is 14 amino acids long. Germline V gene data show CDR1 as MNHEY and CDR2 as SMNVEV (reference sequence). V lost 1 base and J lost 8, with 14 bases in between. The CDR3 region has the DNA TGTGCCAGCAGTTTATACGCGACATCGGGGGGCTACACCTTC. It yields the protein CASSLYATSGGYTF.

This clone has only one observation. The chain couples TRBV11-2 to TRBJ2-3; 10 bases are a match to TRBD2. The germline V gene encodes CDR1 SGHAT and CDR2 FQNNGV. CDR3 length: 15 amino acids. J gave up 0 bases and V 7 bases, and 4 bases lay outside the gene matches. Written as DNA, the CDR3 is TGTGCCAGCACCATTAGCGGGAGGAGCACAGATACGCAGTATTTT. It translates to CASTISGRSTDTQYF.

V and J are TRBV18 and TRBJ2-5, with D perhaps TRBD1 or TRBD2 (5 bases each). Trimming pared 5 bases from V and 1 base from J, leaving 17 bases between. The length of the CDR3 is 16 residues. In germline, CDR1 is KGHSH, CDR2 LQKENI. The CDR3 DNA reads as TGTGCCAGCTCAGCCGACAGCAAGACTACCCAAGAGACCCAGTACTTC. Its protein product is CASSADSKTTQETQYF.